This entry features one T cell receptor beta chain sequence. The sample belongs to a study of blood T cell repertoires in COVID-19. Original analysis: It was from reference gene primer amplification that nucleated cell counts were estimated. The method was immunoSEQ multiplex PCR; TCRdb's version includes in-frame clones alone and lacks a portion of them. V and J calls and clone size are as listed in that table; D and trimming were resolved from the DNA. This table has 25,000 to 40,000 clones, 88% appearing once. The clonotype originates from a human donor with active COVID-19. The donor label of this sample is uncertain. The sample was peripheral blood.

CDR3 in amino acids: CASSYGTGAYEQYF. The CDR3 nucleotides read TGTGCCAGCAGTTACGGGACAGGGGCCTACGAGCAGTACTTC. The rearrangement uses TRBV6-5 and TRBJ2-7; TRBD1 agrees at 10 bases. There are 14 residues in the CDR3. V was clipped by 2 bases and J by 2 bases; unmatched bases: 0. In germline, CDR1 is MNHEY, CDR2 SVGAGI.